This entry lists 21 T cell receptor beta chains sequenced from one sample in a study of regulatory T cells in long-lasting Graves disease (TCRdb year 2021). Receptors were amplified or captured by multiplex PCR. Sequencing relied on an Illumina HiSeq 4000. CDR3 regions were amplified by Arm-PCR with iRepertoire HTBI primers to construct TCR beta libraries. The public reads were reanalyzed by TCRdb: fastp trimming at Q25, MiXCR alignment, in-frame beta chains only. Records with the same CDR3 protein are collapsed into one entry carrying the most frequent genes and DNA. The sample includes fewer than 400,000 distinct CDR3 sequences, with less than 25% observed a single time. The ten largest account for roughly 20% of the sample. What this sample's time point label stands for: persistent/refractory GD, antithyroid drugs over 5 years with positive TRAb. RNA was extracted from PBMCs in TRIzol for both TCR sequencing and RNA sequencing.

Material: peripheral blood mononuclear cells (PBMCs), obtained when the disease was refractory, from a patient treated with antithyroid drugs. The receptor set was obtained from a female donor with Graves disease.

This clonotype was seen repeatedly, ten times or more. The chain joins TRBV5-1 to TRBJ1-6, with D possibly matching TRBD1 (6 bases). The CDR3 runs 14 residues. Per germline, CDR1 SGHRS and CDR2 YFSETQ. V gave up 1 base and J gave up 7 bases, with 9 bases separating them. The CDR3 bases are TGCGCCAGCAGCTTGAACAGGGACAATTCACCCCTCCACTTT. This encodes CASSLNRDNSPLHF.

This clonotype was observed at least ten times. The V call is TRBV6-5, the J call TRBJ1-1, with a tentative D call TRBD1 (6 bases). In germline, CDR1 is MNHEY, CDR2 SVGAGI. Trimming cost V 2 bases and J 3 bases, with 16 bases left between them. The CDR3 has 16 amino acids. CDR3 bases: TGTGCCAGCAGTTACGGCGCAGGGGCCGGGGACACTGAAGCTTTCTTT. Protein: CASSYGAGAGDTEAFF.

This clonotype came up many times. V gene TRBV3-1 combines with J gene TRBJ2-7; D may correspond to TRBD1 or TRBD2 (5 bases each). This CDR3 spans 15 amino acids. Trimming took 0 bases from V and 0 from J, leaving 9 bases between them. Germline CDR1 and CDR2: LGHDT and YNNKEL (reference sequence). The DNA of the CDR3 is TGTGCCAGCAGCCAAGAAGGGGACGGCTCCTACGAGCAGTACTTC. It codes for CASSQEGDGSYEQYF.

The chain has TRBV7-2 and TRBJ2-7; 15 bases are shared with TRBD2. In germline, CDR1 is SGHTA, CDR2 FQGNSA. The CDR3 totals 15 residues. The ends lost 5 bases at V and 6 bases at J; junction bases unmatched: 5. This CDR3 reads CASSDPGLAGGEQYF. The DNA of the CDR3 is TGTGCCAGCAGCGATCCGGGACTAGCGGGAGGCGAGCAGTACTTC.

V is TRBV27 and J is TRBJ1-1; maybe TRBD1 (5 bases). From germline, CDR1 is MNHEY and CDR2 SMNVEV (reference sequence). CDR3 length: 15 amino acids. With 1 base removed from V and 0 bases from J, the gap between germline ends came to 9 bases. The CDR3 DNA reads TGTGCCAGCAGTTTATACGTAGGGGTGAACACTGAAGCTTTCTTT. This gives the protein CASSLYVGVNTEAFF.

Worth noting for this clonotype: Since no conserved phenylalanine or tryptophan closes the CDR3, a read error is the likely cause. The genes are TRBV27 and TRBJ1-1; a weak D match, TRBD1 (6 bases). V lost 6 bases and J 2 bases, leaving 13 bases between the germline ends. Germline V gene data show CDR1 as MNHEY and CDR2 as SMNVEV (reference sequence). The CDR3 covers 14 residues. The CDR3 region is CASRKGDTNTEAFL. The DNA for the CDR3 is TGTGCCAGCAGGAAGGGGGACACCAACACTGAAGCTTTCCTT.

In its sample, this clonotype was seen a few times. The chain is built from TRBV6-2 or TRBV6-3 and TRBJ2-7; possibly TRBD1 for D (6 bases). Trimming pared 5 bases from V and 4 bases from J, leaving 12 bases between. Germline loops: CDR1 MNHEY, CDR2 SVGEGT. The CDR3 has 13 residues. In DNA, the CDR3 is TGTGCCAGCAGTCTTAACCAGGGGTACGAGCAGTACTTC. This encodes CASSLNQGYEQYF.

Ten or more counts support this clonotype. This CDR3 is CAIRGTKNTEAFF. For the CDR3, the DNA is TGTGCCATCAGGGGGACAAAGAACACTGAAGCTTTCTTT. The chain carries TRBV10-3 and TRBJ1-1; possibly TRBD1 for D (6 bases). Germline values: CDR1 ENHRY, CDR2 SYGVKD. V shed 6 bases and J shed 1 base, with 9 bases lying between them. The CDR3 totals 13 residues.

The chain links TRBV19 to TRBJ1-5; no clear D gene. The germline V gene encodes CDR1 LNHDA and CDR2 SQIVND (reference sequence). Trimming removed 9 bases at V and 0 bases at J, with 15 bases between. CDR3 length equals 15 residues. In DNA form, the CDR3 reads TGTGCCAGCGGTGGTGGTCTGAATAGCAATCAGCCCCAGCATTTT. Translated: CASGGGLNSNQPQHF.

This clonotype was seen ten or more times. The CDR3 coding sequence is TGTGCCAGCAGCTTACGCCTCCAGGGGATGAAAGGGGAGCTGTTTTTT. Protein product: CASSLRLQGMKGELFF. V usage is TRBV7-6 and J usage is TRBJ2-2, with a weak D call TRBD1 (6 bases). CDR3 size: 16 residues. The V end was cut by 2 bases, the J end by 8 bases, with 18 bases between. Germline values: CDR1 SGHVS, CDR2 FNYEAQ.

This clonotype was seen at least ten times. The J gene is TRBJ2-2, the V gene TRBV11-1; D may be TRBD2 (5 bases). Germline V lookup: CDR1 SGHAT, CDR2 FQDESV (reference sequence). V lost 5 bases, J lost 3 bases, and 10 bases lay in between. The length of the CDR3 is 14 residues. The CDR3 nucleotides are TGTGCCAGCAGCACGGACTTATACACCGGGGAGCTGTTTTTT. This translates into CASSTDLYTGELFF. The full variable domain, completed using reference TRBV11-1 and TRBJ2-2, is EAEVAQSPRYKITEKSQAVAFWCDPISGHATLYWYRQILGQGPELLVQFQDESVVDDSQLPKDRFSAERLKGVDSTLKIQPAELGDSAMYLCASSTDLYTGELFFGEGSRLTVL.

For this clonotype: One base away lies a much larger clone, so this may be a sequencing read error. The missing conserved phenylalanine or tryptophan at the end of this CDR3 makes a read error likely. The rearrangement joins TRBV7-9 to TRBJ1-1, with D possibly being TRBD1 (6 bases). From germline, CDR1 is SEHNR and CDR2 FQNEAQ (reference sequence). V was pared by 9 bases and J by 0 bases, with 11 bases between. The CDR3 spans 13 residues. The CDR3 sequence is CASRQEMNTEAFS. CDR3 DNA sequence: TGTGCCAGTCGACAGGAGATGAACACTGAAGCTTTCTCT.

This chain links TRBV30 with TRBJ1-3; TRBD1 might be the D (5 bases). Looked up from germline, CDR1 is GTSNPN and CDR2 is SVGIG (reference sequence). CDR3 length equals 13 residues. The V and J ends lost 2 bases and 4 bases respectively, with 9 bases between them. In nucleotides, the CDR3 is TGTGCCTGGAGTCAGACAGCGGGAAACACCATATATTTT. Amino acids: CAWSQTAGNTIYF.

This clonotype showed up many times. CDR3 sequence (DNA): TGTGCCAGCCGAAGACAGGAACCTCCCTACGAGCAGTACTTC. Protein product: CASRRQEPPYEQYF. The chain employs TRBV28 and TRBJ2-7, with a possible D match to TRBD1 (6 bases). Trimming removed 8 bases from V and 2 bases from J, with 16 bases in between. CDR3 length: 14 residues. Germline V gives CDR1 MDHEN, CDR2 SYDVKM.

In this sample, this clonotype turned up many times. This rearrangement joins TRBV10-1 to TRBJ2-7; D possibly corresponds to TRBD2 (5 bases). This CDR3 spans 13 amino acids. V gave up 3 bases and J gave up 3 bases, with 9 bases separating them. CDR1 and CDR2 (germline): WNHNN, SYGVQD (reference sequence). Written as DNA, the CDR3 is TGCGCCAGCAGTGATCGTACTAGCTACGAGCAGTACTTC. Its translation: CASSDRTSYEQYF.

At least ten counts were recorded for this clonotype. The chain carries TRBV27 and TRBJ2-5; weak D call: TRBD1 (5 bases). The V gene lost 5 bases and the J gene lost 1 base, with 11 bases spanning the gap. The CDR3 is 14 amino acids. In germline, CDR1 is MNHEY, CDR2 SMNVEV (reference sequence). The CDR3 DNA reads TGTGCCAGCAGTCCCATGGGGCTCCAAGAGACCCAGTACTTC. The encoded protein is CASSPMGLQETQYF.

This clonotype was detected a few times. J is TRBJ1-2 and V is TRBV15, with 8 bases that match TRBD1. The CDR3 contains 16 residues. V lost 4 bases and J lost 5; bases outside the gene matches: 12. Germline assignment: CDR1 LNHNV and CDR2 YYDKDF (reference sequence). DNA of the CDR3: TGTGCCACCAGCAAAGGGGGTGGACAGGGAAAATATGGCTACACCTTC. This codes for CATSKGGGQGKYGYTF.

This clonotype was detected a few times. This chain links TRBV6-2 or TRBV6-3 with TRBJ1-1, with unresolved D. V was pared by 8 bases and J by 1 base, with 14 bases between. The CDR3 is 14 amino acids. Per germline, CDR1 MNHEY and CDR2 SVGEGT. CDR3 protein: CASGIDWGNTEAFF. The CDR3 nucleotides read TGTGCCAGCGGAATCGATTGGGGGAACACTGAAGCTTTCTTT.

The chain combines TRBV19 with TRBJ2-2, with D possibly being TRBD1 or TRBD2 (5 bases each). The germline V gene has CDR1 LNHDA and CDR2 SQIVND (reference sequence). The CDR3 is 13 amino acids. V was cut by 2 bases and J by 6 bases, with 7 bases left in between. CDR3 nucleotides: TGTGCCAGTAGTATATTGGGGGCCGGGGAGCTGTTTTTT. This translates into CASSILGAGELFF.

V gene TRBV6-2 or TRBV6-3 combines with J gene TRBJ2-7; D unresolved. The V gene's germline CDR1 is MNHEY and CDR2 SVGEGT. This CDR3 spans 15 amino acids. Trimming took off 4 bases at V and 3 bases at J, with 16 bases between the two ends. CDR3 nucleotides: TGTGCCAGCAGTTCCCGACCGCACCCGAACTACGAGCAGTACTTC. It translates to CASSSRPHPNYEQYF.

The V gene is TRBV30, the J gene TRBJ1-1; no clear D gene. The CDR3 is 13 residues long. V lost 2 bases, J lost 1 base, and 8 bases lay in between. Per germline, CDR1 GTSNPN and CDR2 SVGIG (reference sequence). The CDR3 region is CAWSTSRNTEAFF. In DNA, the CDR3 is TGTGCCTGGAGTACCAGTAGGAACACTGAAGCTTTCTTT.